The 2 T cell receptor beta chains below come from one sample, sequenced in a study of blood T cell repertoires in COVID-19. The method was immunoSEQ multiplex PCR; TCRdb's version includes in-frame clones alone and lacks a portion of them. The sample has around 70,000 clones; 90% are singletons. What was sequenced was peripheral blood. The receptors were gathered from a human donor in a cohort sampled during active COVID-19.

The J gene is TRBJ1-5, the V gene TRBV6-5; TRBD1 is a possible D gene (5 bases). CDR1 MNHEY and CDR2 SVGAGI come from the germline V gene. The germline V and J ends were trimmed by 6 bases and 4 bases, with 10 bases remaining between them. The CDR3 contains 13 residues. The CDR3 DNA follows: TGTGCCAGCAGGGACACTTATAATCAGCCCCAGCATTTT. Amino acids: CASRDTYNQPQHF.

In DNA, the CDR3 is TGTGCCAGCAGCAAGGACAGCCACGAGCAGTACTTC. This encodes CASSKDSHEQYF. V usage is TRBV6-2 or TRBV6-3 and J usage is TRBJ2-7, with D possibly being TRBD1 (6 bases). The V and J ends lost 6 bases and 5 bases respectively, with 11 bases between them. The CDR3 is 12 amino acids. The V gene's germline CDR1 is MNHEY and CDR2 SVGEGT.